This TCR beta chain derives from a study of cytomegalovirus exposure and HLA in healthy donors. About this clone itself: Antigen specificity is unknown.

13 Jbeta primers and 60 Vbeta primers were used for the PCR. The method was immunoSEQ multiplex PCR; TCRdb's version includes in-frame clones alone and lacks a portion of them. This sample has some 170,000 clones, with 70% to 90% found just once. Donors in the study were healthy people who gave bone marrow. The CDR3 covers 16 residues. CDR1 and CDR2 from the germline V gene are SGHTA and FQGNSA. The trim removed 4 bases at V and 1 base at J, leaving 7 bases unmatched. Whole-study results and caveats: Most TCR sequences were uncommon, yet certain public TCRs appeared in many donors. TRBV6-2, TRBV6-3 and other indistinguishable V segments were excluded.

The chain is built from TRBV7-2 and TRBJ2-3; 8 nucleotides agree with TRBD2. The clonotype comes from a woman aged 25 to 39 in good health and CMV-seronegative. The sample consisted of PBMCs. This CDR3 is CASSYSGSAGTDTQYF. DNA for the CDR3: TGTGCCAGCAGCTACAGCGGGAGCGCCGGCACAGATACGCAGTATTTT.